These T cell receptor beta chains were read from a single sample in a study of shared clonotypes between healthy human individuals. Using immunoSEQ multiplex PCR, the repertoire was profiled, and TCRdb retains in-frame clones only, with some absent. This table has some 2,000,000 clones, about 94% appearing once. The sequenced material came from naive CD4+ T cells sorted from blood. The source is a man between 18 and 29 years old in good health. Both conserved end residues are part of each CDR3. The D gene is left open where the match is weak. A row's size may be missing; if present it is once, few, many or a size class.

clone_size	v_call	j_call	d_call	cdr3_nt	cdr3_aa
.	TRBV5-1	TRBJ2-3	TRBD2	TGCGCCAGCAGCTCTCCGGGACTAAGCACAGATACGCAGTATTTT	CASSSPGLSTDTQYF
.	TRBV28	TRBJ1-6	TRBD1	TGTGCCAGCATTAGATCGGGACAGGGAAATTCACCCCTCCACTTT	CASIRSGQGNSPLHF
.	TRBV7-9	TRBJ2-2	.	TGTGCCAGCAGCCCTGGGGGGACAGCTGGGACCGGGGAGCTGTTTTTT	CASSPGGTAGTGELFF
.	TRBV10-3	TRBJ2-7	.	TGTGCCACCCGCCAGTACGAGCAGTACTTC	CATRQYEQYF
.	TRBV5-1	TRBJ1-3	TRBD1	TGCGCCAGCAGCCCCCCGGGACAGGGAAACACTATATATTTT	CASSPPGQGNTIYF
.	TRBV18	TRBJ1-1	.	TGTGCCAGCTCTAGCAGGGAGGTGAACACTGAAGCTTTCTTT	CASSSREVNTEAFF
.	TRBV2	TRBJ2-5	.	TGTGCCAGCAGTGTAAGGCAGGGGTACCAAGAGACCCAGTACTTC	CASSVRQGYQETQYF
.	TRBV2	TRBJ1-3	.	TGTGCCAGCAGTGGACAGAGCTCTGGAAACACCATATATTTT	CASSGQSSGNTIYF
.	TRBV5-6	TRBJ2-7	.	TGTGCCAGCAGCTTGGGAACTCTTAGGGAGCAGTACTTC	CASSLGTLREQYF
once	TRBV6-1	TRBJ2-5	.	TGTGCCAGCAGTGAAGCGCGGGGGCGCCAAGAGACCCAGTACTTC	CASSEARGRQETQYF
.	TRBV10-3	TRBJ2-3	TRBD2	TGTGCCATCAGTGAGTTAGCGGGTAGCACAGATACGCAGTATTTT	CAISELAGSTDTQYF
.	TRBV10-3	TRBJ1-5	TRBD1	TGTGCCATCGGGACAGGGCGTCAGCCCCAGCATTTT	CAIGTGRQPQHF
.	TRBV6-6	TRBJ2-1	.	TGTGCCAGCAAAAACCCTCCTGCAGGGGGGTACAATGAGCAGTTCTTC	CASKNPPAGGYNEQFF
.	TRBV30	TRBJ2-7	TRBD2	TGTGCCTGGCTCTCGGGGGGGCCGGCCTACGAGCAGTACTTC	CAWLSGGPAYEQYF
.	TRBV2	TRBJ2-3	.	TGTGCCAGCAGTGTGTCGGAAGGTACGCAGTATTTT	CASSVSEGTQYF
.	TRBV7-2	TRBJ2-7	.	TGTGCCAGCAGCTTAAGGGTATCCTACGAGCAGTACTTC	CASSLRVSYEQYF
once	TRBV18	TRBJ2-7	TRBD2	TGTGCCAGCTCACCCCGGGTAGCGGGAAACTCCTACGAGCAGTACTTC	CASSPRVAGNSYEQYF
.	TRBV27	TRBJ2-7	.	TGTGCCAGCAGCCCCTTTCAGGGTGAACTACCTTACGAGCAGTACTTC	CASSPFQGELPYEQYF
once	TRBV18	TRBJ2-5	TRBD1	TGTGCCAGCTCATCAACAGGGGGCGAGACCCAGTACTTC	CASSSTGGETQYF
.	TRBV7-2	TRBJ2-1	TRBD2	TGTGCCAGCAGCACTGGGACTAGCGGGATCAATGAGCAGTTCTTC	CASSTGTSGINEQFF
.	TRBV18	TRBJ1-1	TRBD1	TGTGCCAGCTCTCGCGACAGGGGGACTGAAGCTTTCTTT	CASSRDRGTEAFF
.	TRBV6-1	TRBJ2-1	TRBD1	TGTGCCAGCAGTGGTCCGGGACAGTCCTCGGAGCAGTTCTTC	CASSGPGQSSEQFF
.	TRBV4-2	TRBJ2-1	TRBD2	TGTGCCAGCAGCCAACCCGGACTAGGCCGTTCCAATGAGCAGTTCTTC	CASSQPGLGRSNEQFF
.	TRBV28	TRBJ1-4	.	.	CASSSSANEKLFF
.	TRBV4-1	TRBJ1-5	.	TGCGCCAGCAGCGCGGGATTTTCCAATCAGCCCCAGCATTTT	CASSAGFSNQPQHF
.	TRBV15	TRBJ1-4	.	TGTGCCACCAGCCCCCGACCGTTACAGGTTGAAAAACTGTTTTTT	CATSPRPLQVEKLFF
.	TRBV5-1	TRBJ2-2	.	TGCGCCAGCTCCCGGGACTCGAACACCGGGGAGCTGTTTTTT	CASSRDSNTGELFF
.	TRBV5-1	TRBJ2-7	.	TGCGCCAGCAGCTGGGGTGTCACCTACGAGCAGTACTTC	CASSWGVTYEQYF
.	TRBV10-1	TRBJ2-2	.	TGCGCCAGCGGCTCCAGGGCCCGCGGGGAGCTGTTTTTT	CASGSRARGELFF
.	TRBV6-5	TRBJ2-3	.	TGTGCCAGCAGTTACCCCAATACAGATACGCAGTATTTT	CASSYPNTDTQYF
.	TRBV2	TRBJ1-3	.	TGTGCCAGTGCCGGGGTTGGAAACACCATATATTTT	CASAGVGNTIYF
once	TRBV9	TRBJ2-2	.	TGTGCCAGCAGCGTAGCGGTGGGGAACACCGGGGAGCTGTTTTTT	CASSVAVGNTGELFF
once	TRBV5-1	TRBJ1-6	.	TGCGCCAGCAGCTCATCGGGGGGGCTGGCTTCACCCCTCCACTTT	CASSSSGGLASPLHF
.	TRBV27	TRBJ1-6	.	TGTGCCAGCAGTTTATCGGCCCGGGCCCCGGGCTCACCCCTCCACTTT	CASSLSARAPGSPLHF
.	TRBV7-2	TRBJ1-1	TRBD1	TGTGCCAGCAGCTCATGGACAGGGGAAGGAGCTTTCTTT	CASSSWTGEGAFF
.	TRBV27	TRBJ1-2	.	TGTGCCAGCAGTTGGGCCCCGGGGGGAAACTATGGCTACACCTTC	CASSWAPGGNYGYTF
.	TRBV7-2	TRBJ2-1	.	TGTGCCAGCAGCTTAACGGCGGGGAGCTCCTACAATGAGCAGTTCTTC	CASSLTAGSSYNEQFF
.	TRBV7-9	TRBJ2-1	.	TGTGCCAGCAGCCGAGTTTATACAACCGACGCCTACAATGAGCAGTTCTTC	CASSRVYTTDAYNEQFF
.	TRBV11-2	TRBJ2-7	TRBD1	TGTGCCAGCAGCTTAGCACACCAGACAGGGGAGTACTTC	CASSLAHQTGEYF
.	TRBV6-5	TRBJ1-5	TRBD1	TGTGCCAGCAGTTCTGACAGGGGGCTTCCCCAGCATTTT	CASSSDRGLPQHF
.	TRBV18	TRBJ1-5	.	TGTGCCAGCTCTCCAGGGGTTAGCAATCAGCCCCAGCATTTT	CASSPGVSNQPQHF
.	TRBV6-1	TRBJ2-2	.	TGTGCCAGCAGTGAACTTAACACCGGGGAGCTGTTTTTT	CASSELNTGELFF